The TCR beta chain described here comes from a study of response to subunit inactivated influenza vaccine. There are 14 residues in the CDR3. Germline values: CDR1 DFQATT, CDR2 SNEGSKA (reference sequence). V lost 3 bases and J lost 2; bases outside the gene matches: 4. MiXCR was run by TCRdb on the RT-PCR reads, yielding one entry per CDR3 protein. The data contain 860,000 or so distinct CDR3 sequences, 21% of them singletons. The chain combines TRBV20-1 with TRBJ1-5, with 7 bases aligning to TRBD1. Source: PBMCs from blood, taken around 5 days after vaccination. The receptor comes from a man aged 50-59 years who received an inactivated influenza vaccine. The CDR3 sequence is CSASWQGGNQPQHF. As DNA, the CDR3 is TGCAGTGCTAGTTGGCAGGGGGGCAATCAGCCCCAGCATTTT.